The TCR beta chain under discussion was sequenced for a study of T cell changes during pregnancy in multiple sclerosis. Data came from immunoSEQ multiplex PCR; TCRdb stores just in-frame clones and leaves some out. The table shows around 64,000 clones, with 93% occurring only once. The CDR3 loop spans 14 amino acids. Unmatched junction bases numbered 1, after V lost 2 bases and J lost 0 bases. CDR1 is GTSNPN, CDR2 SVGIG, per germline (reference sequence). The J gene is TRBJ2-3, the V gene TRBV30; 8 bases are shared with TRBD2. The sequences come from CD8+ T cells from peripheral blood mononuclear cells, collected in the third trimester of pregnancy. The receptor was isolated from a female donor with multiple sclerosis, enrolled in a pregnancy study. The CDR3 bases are TGTGCCTGGAGTCCTAGCGGGAGCACAGATACGCAGTATTTT. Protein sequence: CAWSPSGSTDTQYF.